The rows below give T cell receptor beta chains drawn from one sample of a study of blood T cell repertoires in COVID-19. Only in-frame clones appear in the TCRdb table, and some are missing; sequencing was by immunoSEQ multiplex PCR. The sample has about 69,000 clones, 79% seen once. The sequencing sample was made of peripheral blood. The receptors were gathered from a human donor in a cohort sampled during active COVID-19. Each CDR3 is given without its conserved first and last residue. The order of the fields is D gene, clone size, J gene, V gene, CDR3 protein. A D gene is named only where the DNA matches it firmly. Size is stated for part of the rows, as once, few or many counts, or as a class when the clone is expanded.

d_call: TRBD1
clone_size: NA
j_call: TRBJ2-7
v_call: TRBV6-5
cdr3_aa: ASSFGQGFSYEQY

d_call: NA
clone_size: many
j_call: TRBJ2-3
v_call: TRBV4-1
cdr3_aa: ASSQALREDTQY

d_call: NA
clone_size: NA
j_call: TRBJ2-7
v_call: TRBV3-1/TRBV3-2
cdr3_aa: ASSQVPGNPYEQY

d_call: NA
clone_size: NA
j_call: TRBJ1-5
v_call: TRBV10-3
cdr3_aa: AISAGGAAGNQPQH

d_call: NA
clone_size: NA
j_call: TRBJ1-1
v_call: TRBV19
cdr3_aa: ASRAGGRVTEAF

d_call: TRBD1
clone_size: NA
j_call: TRBJ1-6
v_call: TRBV7-6
cdr3_aa: ASSLVGTGSSYNSPLH

d_call: NA
clone_size: NA
j_call: TRBJ1-5
v_call: TRBV19
cdr3_aa: ASSSVHLNQPQH

d_call: TRBD2
clone_size: NA
j_call: TRBJ2-3
v_call: TRBV30
cdr3_aa: AWSRGGTDTQY

d_call: NA
clone_size: NA
j_call: TRBJ2-7
v_call: TRBV5-4
cdr3_aa: ASSWDNYEQY

d_call: NA
clone_size: NA
j_call: TRBJ1-1
v_call: TRBV5-1
cdr3_aa: ASSFVGAYTEAF